This TCR beta chain was found in a study of control samples from healthy donors and cancer patients. Profiled with immunoSEQ multiplex PCR; TCRdb holds only in-frame clones, not every one. Among some 120,000 clones, about 87% were seen once, and the ten largest hold about 2.7%. The CDR3 spans 13 residues. Trimming cost V 0 bases and J 7 bases, with 9 bases left between them. Looked up from germline, CDR1 is SGHKS and CDR2 is YYEKEE (reference sequence). This clone was seen just once. The gene calls are TRBV5-5 and TRBJ2-3; D remains unclear. Sample: blood. The clonotype comes from a man between 60 and 75 years old in good health. Written as DNA, the CDR3 is TGTGCCAGCAGCTTGGAGCAGTATAATACGCAGTATTTT. This gives the protein CASSLEQYNTQYF. The full variable domain, rest sourced from reference TRBV5-5 and TRBJ2-3, is DAGVTQSPTHLIKTRGQQVTLRCSPISGHKSVSWYQQVLGQGPQFIFQYYEKEERGRGNFPDRFSARQFPNYSSELNVNALLLGDSALYLCASSLEQYNTQYFGPGTRLTVL.